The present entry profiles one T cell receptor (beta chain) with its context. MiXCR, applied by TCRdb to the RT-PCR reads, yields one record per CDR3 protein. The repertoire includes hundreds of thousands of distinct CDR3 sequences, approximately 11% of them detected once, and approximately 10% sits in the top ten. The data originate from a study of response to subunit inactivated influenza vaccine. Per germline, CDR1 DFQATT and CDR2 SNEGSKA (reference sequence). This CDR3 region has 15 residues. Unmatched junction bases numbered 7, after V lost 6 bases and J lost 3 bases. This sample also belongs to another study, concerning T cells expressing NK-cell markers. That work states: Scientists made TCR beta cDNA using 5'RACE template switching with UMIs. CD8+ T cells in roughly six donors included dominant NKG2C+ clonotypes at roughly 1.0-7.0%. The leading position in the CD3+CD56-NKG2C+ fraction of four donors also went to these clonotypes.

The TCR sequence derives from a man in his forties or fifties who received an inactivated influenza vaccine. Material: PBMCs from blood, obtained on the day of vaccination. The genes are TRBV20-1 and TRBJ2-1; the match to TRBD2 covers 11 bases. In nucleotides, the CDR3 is TGCAGTGCCCTTAGCGGGAGGGCCGTCTACAATGAGCAGTTCTTC. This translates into CSALSGRAVYNEQFF.